Shown below are 26 T cell receptor beta chains from a single sample sequenced in a study of T-cell reconstitution after alpha-beta-depleted transplantation in children. For TCRbeta, the library was prepared with unique molecular identifiers. TCRdb redid the calling of the PCR reads with MiXCR, one entry per CDR3 protein. The profile covers about 640,000 distinct CDR3 sequences, with around 16% appearing a single time and over 0.95% taken by the ten largest. The starting material was PBMCs from the stem cell graft donor, obtained from the stem cell graft. These receptors came from a human donor who donated a stem cell graft to a child with acute myeloid leukemia.

In this sample, this clonotype turned up many times. The V and J genes are TRBV20-1 and TRBJ1-1; D possibly corresponds to TRBD1 (6 bases). V lost 5 bases, J lost 8 bases, and 15 bases lay in between. Germline lookup yields CDR1 DFQATT and CDR2 SNEGSKA (reference sequence). The CDR3 extends over 12 amino acids. CDR3 sequence reads: CSAVAYREEAFF. Written as DNA, the CDR3 is TGCAGTGCTGTTGCCTACAGGGAAGAAGCTTTCTTT.

V usage is TRBV12-3 or TRBV12-4 and J usage is TRBJ1-1; 9 bases match TRBD1. This CDR3 comprises 15 residues. V lost 6 bases, J lost 6 bases, and 11 bases stayed unmatched. The CDR3 bases are TGTGCCAGCAGCCCGACGGGACAGGGTCTCTCTGAAGCTTTCTTT. This encodes CASSPTGQGLSEAFF.

This clonotype was picked up many times. This chain links TRBV10-3 with TRBJ2-3; D may be TRBD1 (5 bases). The CDR3 has 15 amino acids. The V gene lost 3 bases and the J gene lost 0 bases, with 10 bases spanning the gap. CDR1 is ENHRY and CDR2 is SYGVKD in the germline V gene. The DNA of the CDR3 is TGTGCCATCAGTGACCCAGGGTTTAGCACAGATACGCAGTATTTT. It codes for CAISDPGFSTDTQYF.

This clonotype was detected ten times or more. The rearrangement joins TRBV6-2 or TRBV6-3 to TRBJ1-1, with 7 bases matching TRBD1. Germline V gene lookup returns CDR1 MNHEY and CDR2 SVGEGT. After removal of 6 bases from V and 2 bases from J, the junction contained 6 bases not matched to a gene. The CDR3 extends over 14 amino acids. CDR3 sequence (DNA): TGTGCCAGCAGGGAGACAGGGCGAAACACTGAAGCTTTCTTT. Its protein product is CASRETGRNTEAFF.

The J gene is TRBJ2-2, the V gene TRBV29-1; D is ambiguous. The CDR3 extends over 13 amino acids. CDR1 SQVTM and CDR2 ANQGSEA come from the germline V gene. The V and J ends lost 0 bases and 6 bases respectively, with 8 bases between them. The CDR3 loop is CSVEEAGSGELFF. CDR3 in DNA: TGCAGCGTTGAAGAGGCCGGGTCCGGGGAGCTGTTTTTT.

The CDR3 loop reads CASSLGTSGGLRGEQFF. The CDR3 nucleotides are TGTGCCAGCAGCCTAGGGACTAGCGGGGGCCTACGTGGTGAGCAGTTCTTC. V and J are TRBV7-7 and TRBJ2-1; 14 bases map to TRBD2. The CDR3 runs 17 residues. After removal of 5 bases from V and 9 bases from J, the junction contained 12 bases not matched to a gene. Germline assignment: CDR1 SSHAT and CDR2 FNYEAQ (reference sequence).

This clonotype was counted at least ten times. The CDR3 bases are TGTGCCAGCAGTCCAGAGCGCACAGATACGCAGTATTTT. It translates to CASSPERTDTQYF. The chain recombines TRBV6-4 with TRBJ2-3; D uncertain. Germline-derived CDR1 and CDR2 are MRHNA and SNTAGT. This CDR3 spans 13 amino acids. V lost 5 bases to trimming and J lost 1 base, with 7 bases between them.

The chain combines TRBV4-2 with TRBJ1-1; 7 bases map to TRBD1. Losses at the gene ends were 1 base for V and 1 base for J; bases not matched to a gene: 3. Germline V gene data show CDR1 as LGHNA and CDR2 as YNFKEQ. This CDR3 has 15 residues. The CDR3 DNA reads TGTGCCAGCAGCCAAGTGGGACAGACGAACACTGAAGCTTTCTTT. Translation: CASSQVGQTNTEAFF.

This clonotype was picked up many times. The chain couples TRBV25-1 to TRBJ2-1, with TRBD2 matching 11 bases. This CDR3 contains 14 residues. V lost 2 bases to trimming and J lost 6 bases; unmatched junction nucleotides: 0. CDR1 and CDR2 (germline): MGHDK, SYGVNS. This CDR3 is CASSETSGGNEQFF. For the CDR3, the DNA is TGTGCCAGCAGTGAAACTAGCGGGGGCAATGAGCAGTTCTTC.

This clonotype has only a few counts. The chain is built from TRBV27 and TRBJ2-1; D unclear. V was trimmed by 0 bases and J by 5 bases, leaving 14 bases between them. The CDR3 totals 16 residues. CDR1 and CDR2 from the germline V gene are MNHEY and SMNVEV (reference sequence). The CDR3 sequence: CASSLSHIPYNNEQFF. Written as DNA, the CDR3 is TGTGCCAGCAGTTTATCGCACATACCCTATAACAATGAGCAGTTCTTC.

The V and J genes are TRBV20-1 and TRBJ2-3; possible D gene TRBD2, 6 bases. The germline CDR1 and CDR2 sequences are DFQATT and SNEGSKA (reference sequence). Deletions cut 2 bases from V and 1 base from J, with 13 bases between. The CDR3 extends over 15 amino acids. The CDR3 is CSARPGTPGTDTQYF. The DNA for the CDR3 is TGCAGTGCTAGACCCGGGACTCCAGGCACAGATACGCAGTATTTT.

This clonotype showed up just a few times. The rearrangement joins TRBV5-1 to TRBJ1-3; D gene uncertain. The V end was cut by 0 bases, the J end by 0 bases, with 10 bases between. The CDR3 loop spans 16 amino acids. Germline lookup yields CDR1 SGHRS and CDR2 YFSETQ. CDR3 in amino acids: CASSLAGILSGNTIYF. DNA of the CDR3: TGCGCCAGCAGCTTGGCCGGGATCCTCTCTGGAAACACCATATATTTT.

A single count supports this clonotype. Possible read error: a much larger clone is one base away. The chain employs TRBV27 and TRBJ1-2; possible D gene TRBD1, 5 bases. CDR1 is MNHEY, CDR2 SMNVEV, per germline (reference sequence). This CDR3 has 13 residues. The CDR3 sequence: CASSLTVNNGYTF. The DNA for the CDR3 is TGTGCCAGCAGTTTGACAGTTAACAATGGCTACACCTTC.

This clonotype has ten or more counts. The chain joins TRBV15 to TRBJ2-3; D gene uncertain. The germline V gene has CDR1 LNHNV and CDR2 YYDKDF (reference sequence). Trimming left V 3 bases short and J 4 bases short, with 8 bases between. This CDR3 is 13 amino acids long. The CDR3 here is CATSRGLADTQYF. The CDR3, as DNA: TGTGCCACCAGCAGGGGTCTGGCAGATACGCAGTATTTT.

This clonotype has only a few counts. The V call is TRBV20-1, the J call TRBJ1-5, with D perhaps matching TRBD1 (5 bases). There are 16 residues in the CDR3. Germline lookup yields CDR1 DFQATT and CDR2 SNEGSKA (reference sequence). Trimming removed 0 bases at V and 3 bases at J, with 15 bases between. DNA of the CDR3: TGCAGTGCTAGAGAGGGGGGTGCCAGGGCCAATCAGCCCCAGCATTTT. Translation: CSAREGGARANQPQHF.

The V and J genes are TRBV6-5 and TRBJ2-7, with D maybe TRBD2 (5 bases). Germline values: CDR1 MNHEY, CDR2 SVGAGI. The CDR3 is 16 amino acids. Trimming took 4 bases from V and 4 from J, leaving 20 bases between them. This CDR3 reads CASSSRLSMSLYEQYF. The CDR3 DNA reads as TGTGCCAGCAGTTCTAGACTAAGTATGAGCCTATACGAGCAGTACTTC.

The table lists this clonotype with many counts. The V and J genes are TRBV29-1 and TRBJ2-2; D remains unclear. Per the germline V gene, CDR1 is SQVTM and CDR2 is ANQGSEA. V lost 5 bases and J lost 4, with 2 bases in between. The CDR3 is made up of 10 amino acids. CDR3 in amino acids: CSVSTGELFF. The CDR3, as DNA: TGCAGCGTTTCCACCGGGGAGCTGTTTTTT.

This chain connects TRBV20-1 to TRBJ2-1, with 7 positions matching TRBD2. The CDR3 contains 14 residues. V lost 0 bases to trimming and J lost 9 bases; unmatched junction nucleotides: 8. The germline gives CDR1 DFQATT, CDR2 SNEGSKA (reference sequence). The CDR3: CSAREGSGAIEQFF. The CDR3 nucleotides read TGCAGTGCTAGAGAAGGGAGCGGGGCGATTGAGCAGTTCTTC.

This clonotype was seen many times. The V call is TRBV5-1, the J call TRBJ1-6; no clear D. Germline V gives CDR1 SGHRS, CDR2 YFSETQ. This CDR3 is 14 amino acids long. V was pared by 0 bases and J by 8 bases, with 9 bases between. The CDR3 protein is CASSLAEGYSPLHF. The CDR3 bases are TGCGCCAGCAGCTTGGCCGAAGGGTATTCACCCCTCCACTTT.

This clonotype was seen at least ten times. The V and J genes are TRBV5-1 and TRBJ2-3, with D perhaps given as TRBD1 or TRBD2 (5 bases each). CDR1 is SGHRS and CDR2 is YFSETQ in the germline V gene. The CDR3 spans 16 residues. Trimming cost V 2 bases and J 3 bases, with 16 bases left between them. The CDR3 loop is CASSFSGTTRTDTQYF. CDR3 bases: TGCGCCAGCAGCTTCTCCGGGACGACAAGGACAGATACGCAGTATTTT.

V is TRBV12-3 or TRBV12-4 and J is TRBJ2-4; 12 bases match TRBD1. The V gene end was trimmed by 5 bases and the J gene end by 4 bases; junction bases not matched to a gene: 3. This CDR3 has 15 residues. CDR3 DNA sequence: TGTGCCAGCAGTGGGGACAGGGGGCAGAAAAACATTCAGTACTTC. Amino acid sequence: CASSGDRGQKNIQYF.

The J gene is TRBJ1-3, the V gene TRBV5-1; D gene unclear. The CDR3 contains 17 residues. Germline-derived CDR1 and CDR2 are SGHRS and YFSETQ. The V end was cut by 0 bases, the J end by 1 base, with 14 bases between. The CDR3 reads CASSLEGSRLSGNTIYF. The DNA of the CDR3 is TGCGCCAGCAGCTTGGAAGGCAGCCGGCTATCTGGAAACACCATATATTTT.

This clonotype occurred a few times. This sequence joins TRBV20-1 and TRBJ2-7; D is unclear. V gave up 3 bases and J gave up 6 bases, with 15 bases separating them. The CDR3 spans 13 residues. CDR1 and CDR2 from the germline V gene are DFQATT and SNEGSKA (reference sequence). The CDR3 reads CSASGQVMGEQYV. The CDR3 DNA is TGCAGTGCTAGCGGGCAGGTGATGGGCGAGCAGTACGTC.

This clonotype came up a few times. The rearrangement uses TRBV5-6 and TRBJ2-7; 7 bases align to TRBD2. Per germline, CDR1 SGHDT and CDR2 YYEEEE. The CDR3 extends over 14 amino acids. The trim removed 0 bases at V and 9 bases at J, leaving 9 bases unmatched. Written as DNA, the CDR3 is TGTGCCAGCAGCTTGGGCGGGGGACGTACTGGGCAGTACGTC. Translating gives CASSLGGGRTGQYV.

Many counts were recorded for this clonotype. The chain couples TRBV12-5 to TRBJ1-5; D not resolved. The V gene's germline CDR1 is LGHNT and CDR2 FRNRAP. V lost 1 base and J 3 bases, leaving 7 bases between the germline ends. The CDR3 totals 14 residues. CDR3 amino acids: CASGLGRNNQPQHF. The CDR3 region has the DNA TGTGCTAGTGGTTTGGGACGGAACAATCAGCCCCAGCATTTT.

The chain couples TRBV21-1 to TRBJ2-7. TRBV21-1 is a pseudogene. The CDR3 is 17 residues long. For the CDR3, the DNA is TGTGCCAGCAGCAAAGCGGTACCACGGGTGACCTACTACGAGCAGTACGTC. Translating it yields CASSKAVPRVTYYEQYV.